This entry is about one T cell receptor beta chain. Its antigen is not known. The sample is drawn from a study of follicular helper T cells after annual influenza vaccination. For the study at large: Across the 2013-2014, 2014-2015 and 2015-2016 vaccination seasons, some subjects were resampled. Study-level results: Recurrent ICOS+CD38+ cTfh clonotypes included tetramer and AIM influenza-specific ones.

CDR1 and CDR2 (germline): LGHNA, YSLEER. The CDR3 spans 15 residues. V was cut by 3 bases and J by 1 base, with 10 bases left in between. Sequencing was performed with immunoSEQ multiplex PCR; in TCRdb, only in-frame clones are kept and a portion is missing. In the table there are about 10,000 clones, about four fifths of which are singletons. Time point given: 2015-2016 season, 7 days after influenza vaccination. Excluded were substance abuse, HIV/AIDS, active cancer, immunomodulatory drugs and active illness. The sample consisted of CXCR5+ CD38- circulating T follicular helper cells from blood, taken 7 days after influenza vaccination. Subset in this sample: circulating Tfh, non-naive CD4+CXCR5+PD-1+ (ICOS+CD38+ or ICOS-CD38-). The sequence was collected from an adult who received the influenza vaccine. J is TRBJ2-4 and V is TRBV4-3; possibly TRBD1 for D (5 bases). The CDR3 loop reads CASSQVRVAKNIQYF. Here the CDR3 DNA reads TGCGCCAGCAGCCAGGTCAGGGTGGCCAAAAACATTCAGTACTTC.